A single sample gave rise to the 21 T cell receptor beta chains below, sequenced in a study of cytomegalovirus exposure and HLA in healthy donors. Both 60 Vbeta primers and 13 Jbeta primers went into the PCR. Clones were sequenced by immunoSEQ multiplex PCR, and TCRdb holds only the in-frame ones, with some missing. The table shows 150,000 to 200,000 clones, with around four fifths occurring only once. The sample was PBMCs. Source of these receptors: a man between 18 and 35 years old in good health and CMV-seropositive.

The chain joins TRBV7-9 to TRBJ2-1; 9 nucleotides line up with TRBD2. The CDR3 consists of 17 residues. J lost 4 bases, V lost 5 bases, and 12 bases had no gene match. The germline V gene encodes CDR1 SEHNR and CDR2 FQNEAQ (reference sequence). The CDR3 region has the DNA TGTGCCAGCAGCACTAACGCGGGGGGGGCCTTTTACAATGAGCAGTTCTTC. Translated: CASSTNAGGAFYNEQFF.

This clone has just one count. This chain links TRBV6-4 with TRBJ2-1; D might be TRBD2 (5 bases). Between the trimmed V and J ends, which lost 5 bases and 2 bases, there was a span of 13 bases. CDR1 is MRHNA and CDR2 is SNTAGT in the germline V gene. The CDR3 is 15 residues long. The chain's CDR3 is CASSQDWEAYNEQFF. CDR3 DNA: TGTGCCAGCAGTCAGGACTGGGAAGCCTACAATGAGCAGTTCTTC.

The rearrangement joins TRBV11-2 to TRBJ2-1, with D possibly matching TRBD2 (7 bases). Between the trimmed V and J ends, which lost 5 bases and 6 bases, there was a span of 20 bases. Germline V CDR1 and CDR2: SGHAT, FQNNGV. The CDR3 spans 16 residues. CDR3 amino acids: CASSPRGWGGANEQFF. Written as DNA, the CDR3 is TGTGCCAGCAGCCCAAGGGGGTGGGGGGGCGCCAATGAGCAGTTCTTC.

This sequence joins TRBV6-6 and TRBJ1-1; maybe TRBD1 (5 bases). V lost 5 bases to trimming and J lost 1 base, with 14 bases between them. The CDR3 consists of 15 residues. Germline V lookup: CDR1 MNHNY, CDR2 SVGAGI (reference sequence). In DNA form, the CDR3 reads TGTGCCAGCAGTACCCACGACAGAGAGAACACTGAAGCTTTCTTT. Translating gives CASSTHDRENTEAFF.

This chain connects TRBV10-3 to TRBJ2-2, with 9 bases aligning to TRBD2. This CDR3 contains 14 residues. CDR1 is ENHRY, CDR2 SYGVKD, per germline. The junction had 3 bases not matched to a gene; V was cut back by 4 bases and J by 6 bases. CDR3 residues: CAISVGGGAGELFF. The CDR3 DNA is TGTGCCATCAGTGTTGGCGGGGGGGCCGGGGAGCTGTTTTTT.

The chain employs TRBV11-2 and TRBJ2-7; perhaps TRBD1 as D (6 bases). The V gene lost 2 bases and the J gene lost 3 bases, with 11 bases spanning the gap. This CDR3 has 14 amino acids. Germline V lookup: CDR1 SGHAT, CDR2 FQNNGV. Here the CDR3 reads CASSLKLQGYEQYF. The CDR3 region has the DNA TGTGCCAGCAGCTTAAAGTTACAGGGCTACGAGCAGTACTTC.

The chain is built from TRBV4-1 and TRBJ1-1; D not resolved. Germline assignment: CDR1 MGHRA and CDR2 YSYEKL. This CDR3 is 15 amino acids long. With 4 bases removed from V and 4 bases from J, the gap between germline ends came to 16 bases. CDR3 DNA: TGCGCCAGCAGCCCTCATAGTGTTGCGGTCACTGAAGCTTTCTTT. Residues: CASSPHSVAVTEAFF.

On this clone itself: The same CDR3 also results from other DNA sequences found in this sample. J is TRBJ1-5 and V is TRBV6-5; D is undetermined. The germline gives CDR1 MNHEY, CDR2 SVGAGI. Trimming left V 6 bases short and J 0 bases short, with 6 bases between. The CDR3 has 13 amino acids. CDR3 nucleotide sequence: TGTGCCAGCAGCCAGTATAGCAATCAGCCCCAGCATTTT. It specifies CASSQYSNQPQHF.

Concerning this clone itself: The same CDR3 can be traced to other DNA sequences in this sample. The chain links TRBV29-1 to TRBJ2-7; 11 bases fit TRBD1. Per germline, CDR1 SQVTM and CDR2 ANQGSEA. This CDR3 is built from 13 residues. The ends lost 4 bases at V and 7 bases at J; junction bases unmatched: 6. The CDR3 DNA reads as TGCAGCGTTGTGGACAGGGGGCGGCAAGAGCAGTACTTC. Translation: CSVVDRGRQEQYF.

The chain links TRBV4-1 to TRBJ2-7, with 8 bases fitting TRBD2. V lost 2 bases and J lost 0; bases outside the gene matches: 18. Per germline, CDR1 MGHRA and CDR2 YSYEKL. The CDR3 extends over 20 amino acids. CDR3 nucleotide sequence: TGCGCCAGCAGCCAACTGGCGGGACTAGTGGGGGGCAGTAGCTCCTACGAGCAGTACTTC. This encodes CASSQLAGLVGGSSSYEQYF.

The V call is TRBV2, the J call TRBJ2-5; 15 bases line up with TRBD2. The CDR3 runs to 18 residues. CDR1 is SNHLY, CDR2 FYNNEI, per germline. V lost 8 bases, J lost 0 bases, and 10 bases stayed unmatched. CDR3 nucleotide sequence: TGTGCCAGCCCGGGACTAGCGGGGGGAGGGATTAACCAAGAGACCCAGTACTTC. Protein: CASPGLAGGGINQETQYF.

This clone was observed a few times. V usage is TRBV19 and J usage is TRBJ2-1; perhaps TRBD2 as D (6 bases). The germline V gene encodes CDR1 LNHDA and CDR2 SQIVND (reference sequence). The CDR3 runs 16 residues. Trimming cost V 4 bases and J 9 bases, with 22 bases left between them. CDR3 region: CASSSSPGRIGSEQFF. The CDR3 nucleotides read TGTGCCAGTAGTAGTTCTCCTGGGAGGATCGGGTCTGAGCAGTTCTTC. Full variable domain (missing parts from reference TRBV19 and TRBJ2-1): DGGITQSPKYLFRKEGQNVTLSCEQNLNHDAMYWYRQDPGQGLRLIYYSQIVNDFQKGDIAEGYSVSREKKESFPLTVTSAQKNPTAFYLCASSSSPGRIGSEQFFGPGTRLTVL.

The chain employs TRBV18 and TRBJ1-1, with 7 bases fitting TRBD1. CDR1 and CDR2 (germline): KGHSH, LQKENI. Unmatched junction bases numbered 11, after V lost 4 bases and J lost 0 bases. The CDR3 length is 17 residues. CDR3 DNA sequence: TGTGCCAGCTCACGAACGCAGTCCGGGACAGTGAACACTGAAGCTTTCTTT. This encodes CASSRTQSGTVNTEAFF.

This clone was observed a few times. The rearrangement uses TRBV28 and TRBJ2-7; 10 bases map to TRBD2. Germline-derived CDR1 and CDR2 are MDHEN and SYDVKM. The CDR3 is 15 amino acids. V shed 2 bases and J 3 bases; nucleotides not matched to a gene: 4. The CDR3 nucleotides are TGTGCCAGCAGTTTAGTCCTAGCGGGAGTCTACGAGCAGTACTTC. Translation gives CASSLVLAGVYEQYF.

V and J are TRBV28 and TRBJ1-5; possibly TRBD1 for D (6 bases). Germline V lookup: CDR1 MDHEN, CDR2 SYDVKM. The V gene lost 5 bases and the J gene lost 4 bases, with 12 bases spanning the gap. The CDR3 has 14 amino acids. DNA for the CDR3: TGTGCCAGCAGTAAGGGGGGGGTTAATCAGCCCCAGCATTTT. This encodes CASSKGGVNQPQHF.

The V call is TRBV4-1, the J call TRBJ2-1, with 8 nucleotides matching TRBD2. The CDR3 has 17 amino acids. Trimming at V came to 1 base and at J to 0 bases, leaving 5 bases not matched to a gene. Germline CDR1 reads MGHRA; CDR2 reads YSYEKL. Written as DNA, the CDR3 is TGCGCCAGCAGCCAAGGTCGGGGGGGGGCCTCCTACAATGAGCAGTTCTTC. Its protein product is CASSQGRGGASYNEQFF.

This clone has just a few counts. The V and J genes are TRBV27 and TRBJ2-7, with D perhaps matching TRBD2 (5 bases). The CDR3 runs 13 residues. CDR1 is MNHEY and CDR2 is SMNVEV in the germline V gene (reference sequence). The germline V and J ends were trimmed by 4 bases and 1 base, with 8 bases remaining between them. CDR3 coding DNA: TGTGCCAGCAGTTCGGACTTATCCTACGAGCAGTACTTC. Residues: CASSSDLSYEQYF.

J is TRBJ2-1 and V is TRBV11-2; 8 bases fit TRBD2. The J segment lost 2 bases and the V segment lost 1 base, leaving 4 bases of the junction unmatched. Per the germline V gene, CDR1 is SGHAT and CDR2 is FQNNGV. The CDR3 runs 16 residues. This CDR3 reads CASSLASGRPYNEQFF. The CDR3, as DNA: TGTGCCAGCAGCTTAGCCAGCGGGAGACCCTACAATGAGCAGTTCTTC.

The CDR3 bases are TGTGCCGGGCAGGACAGAGAACGCACTGAAGCTTTCTTT. Encoded protein: CAGQDRERTEAFF. V gene TRBV7-9 combines with J gene TRBJ1-1; a possible D gene is TRBD1 (6 bases). V lost 11 bases and J lost 4, with 17 bases in between. In germline, CDR1 is SEHNR, CDR2 FQNEAQ (reference sequence). The CDR3 consists of 13 residues.

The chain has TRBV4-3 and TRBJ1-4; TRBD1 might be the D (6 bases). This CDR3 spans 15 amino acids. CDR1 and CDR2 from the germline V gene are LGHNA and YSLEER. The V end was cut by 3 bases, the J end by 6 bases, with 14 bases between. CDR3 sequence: CASSQAGRGDEKLFF. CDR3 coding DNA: TGCGCCAGCAGCCAGGCCGGGAGGGGGGATGAAAAACTGTTTTTT.

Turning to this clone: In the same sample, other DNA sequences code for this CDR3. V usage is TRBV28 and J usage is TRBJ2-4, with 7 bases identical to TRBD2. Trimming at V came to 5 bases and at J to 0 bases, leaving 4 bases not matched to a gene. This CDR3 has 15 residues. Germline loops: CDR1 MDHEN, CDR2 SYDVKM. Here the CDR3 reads CASSLSGLAKNIQYF. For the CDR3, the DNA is TGTGCCAGCAGTCTTAGCGGGCTAGCCAAAAACATTCAGTACTTC.